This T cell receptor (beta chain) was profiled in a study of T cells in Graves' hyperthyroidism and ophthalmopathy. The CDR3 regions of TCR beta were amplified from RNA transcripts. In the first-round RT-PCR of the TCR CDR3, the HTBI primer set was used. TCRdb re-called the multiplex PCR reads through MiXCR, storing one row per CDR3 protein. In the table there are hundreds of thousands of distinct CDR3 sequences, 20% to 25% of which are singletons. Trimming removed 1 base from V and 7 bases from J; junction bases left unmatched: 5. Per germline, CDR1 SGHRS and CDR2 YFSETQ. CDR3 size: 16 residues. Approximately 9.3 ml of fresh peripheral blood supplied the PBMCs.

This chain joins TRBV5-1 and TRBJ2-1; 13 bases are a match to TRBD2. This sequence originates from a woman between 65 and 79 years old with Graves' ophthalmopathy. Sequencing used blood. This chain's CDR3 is CASSLLGLAGTNEQFF. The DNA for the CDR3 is TGCGCCAGCAGCTTGTTGGGACTAGCGGGAACAAATGAGCAGTTCTTC.